This TCR beta chain was observed in a study of T cells in Graves' hyperthyroidism and ophthalmopathy. Worth noting for this clonotype: Its matching antigen is unknown. The junction departs from germline at one end; a sequencing error may be responsible.

TCR beta CDR3 region amplification was performed from RNA transcripts. The study used the HTBI primer set for a first-round RT-PCR of the TCR CDR3. TCRdb reprocessed the multiplex PCR reads with MiXCR, giving one entry per CDR3 protein. Altogether hundreds of thousands of distinct CDR3 sequences are present, around 13% being singletons, with the ten largest covering roughly 9.2%. The CDR3 has 13 amino acids. CDR1 MNHEY and CDR2 SVGEGT come from the germline V gene. Study-wide points: From stable hyperthyroidism, ophthalmopathy was set apart by a 13 V-J model. The model foresaw ophthalmopathy a median approximately 6.1 months prior to onset.

Patients aged 18 to 65 had newly diagnosed hyperthyroidism of under 2 months' duration. The PBMCs were taken from 10 ml of fresh peripheral blood. The J gene is TRBJ1-1, the V gene TRBV6-2 or TRBV6-3, with D unresolved. This TCR was recovered from a woman in her late teens or twenties with Graves' hyperthyroidism. Sequenced sample: blood. This CDR3 is CASSRIMNAEAFF. CDR3 nucleotide sequence: TGTGCCAGCAGTCGAATCATGAACGCTGAAGCTTTCTTT.